This is a list of T cell receptor beta chains from one sample in a study of T cells in Graves' hyperthyroidism and ophthalmopathy. TCRdb re-derived calls from the multiplex PCR reads in MiXCR, one entry per CDR3 protein. This sample has under 400,000 distinct CDR3 sequences; approximately 25% occur once, and the top ten carry around four fifths. Input material: blood. The receptors derive from a man aged 45 to 65 with Graves' hyperthyroidism. CDR3s include the opening cysteine and the closing phenylalanine or tryptophan. Fields, in order: V gene, J gene, CDR3 protein.

>TRBV20-1|TRBJ2-1
CSARKGASYNEQFF
>TRBV18|TRBJ2-7
CASSPAGTTYEQYF
>TRBV5-5|TRBJ1-1
CASSWSQGGFTEAFF
>TRBV6-1|TRBJ2-1
CASSPGTSLYNEQFF
>TRBV2|TRBJ2-3
CASSERGADTQYF
>TRBV7-6|TRBJ2-1
CASSLEALAQGDEQFF
>TRBV20-1|TRBJ2-7
CSAVAGTGWEQYF
>TRBV3-1|TRBJ2-5
CASSARDRKYQETQYF
>TRBV20-1|TRBJ2-7
CSAGRAAEGEQYF
>TRBV6-2/TRBV6-3|TRBJ2-2
CASKANTGELFF
>TRBV29-1|TRBJ1-2
CSVGVGKRQGTYGYTF
>TRBV29-1|TRBJ2-2
CSVGQANGELFF
>TRBV7-3|TRBJ2-2
CASSRTRTSGYEELFF
>TRBV27|TRBJ1-1
CASSRDFLNTEAFF
>TRBV28|TRBJ2-1
CASSLSRWGVVNNEQFF
>TRBV3-1|TRBJ2-7
CASSQGLGISEQYF
>TRBV5-1|TRBJ2-3
CASSSLAGGSTDTQYF
>TRBV7-2|TRBJ2-7
CASRPPHPGWGEQYF
>TRBV7-3|TRBJ2-7
CASSVASGTSGYEQYF
>TRBV20-1|TRBJ2-7
CSASDLYEQYF
>TRBV7-9|TRBJ2-5
CASSLISGETQYF
>TRBV5-1|TRBJ2-5
CASSSGGRPQETQYF
>TRBV19|TRBJ1-5
CATNTGGRSNQPQHF
>TRBV10-2|TRBJ1-1
CASRRGGGDTEAFF
>TRBV5-1|TRBJ1-1
CASSQGTGIMAEAFF
>TRBV7-3|TRBJ2-1
CASSLSRDGFPFF
>TRBV24-1|TRBJ2-1
CATSEAGASQREQFF
>TRBV28|TRBJ1-2
CASNDPGASNYGYTF
>TRBV4-2|TRBJ1-2
CASSQDVAPYGYTF
>TRBV3-1|TRBJ1-4
CASSPRGQALNEKLFF
>TRBV18|TRBJ2-1
CASSPFAGLADNEQFF
>TRBV7-3|TRBJ2-2
CASSLSPPGELFF
>TRBV5-1|TRBJ1-2
CASRGQSQGYGYTF
>TRBV9|TRBJ1-5
CASSVSSKRGNQPQHF
>TRBV18|TRBJ1-1
CASSPLDSDTEAFF
>TRBV20-1|TRBJ2-5
CSARSTGQGLEETQYF
>TRBV27|TRBJ2-3
CASSLAWVDTQYF
>TRBV6-1|TRBJ2-3
CATRAASTDTQYF
>TRBV19|TRBJ2-5
CASSGEGAGETQYF
>TRBV6-1|TRBJ1-1
CASSIDREGAAFF
>TRBV4-1|TRBJ2-7
CASSQRADEQYF
>TRBV6-1|TRBJ2-7
CASSPSGSRYEQYF
>TRBV5-1|TRBJ2-1
CASSIGLAGGSYNEQFF
>TRBV6-1|TRBJ2-5
CASRVGQETQYF
>TRBV12-3/TRBV12-4|TRBJ2-3
CASSRDRGPSGIPTDTQYF